This T cell receptor beta chain was documented in a study of T cells in Graves' hyperthyroidism and ophthalmopathy. Findings and caveats of the study: Most thyroid-expanded clonotypes above 0.001 were also found in blood.

Using RNA transcripts as the source, TCR beta CDR3 regions were amplified. TCR CDR3 underwent first-round RT-PCR with the HTBI primer set. TCRdb re-called the multiplex PCR reads with MiXCR, one entry per CDR3 protein. The data contain a few hundred thousand distinct CDR3 sequences, approximately 15% of them seen just once; the ten biggest clones take up 14%. The CDR3 is 15 residues long. The V and J ends lost 6 bases and 1 base, in that order; junction bases with no gene match: 8. Germline loops: CDR1 SGHRS, CDR2 YFSETQ. Graves' hyperthyroidism showing no ophthalmopathy progression within 18 months was considered stable. A word on this clonotype: Its antigen is unidentified.

The source is a woman aged 18-29 years with Graves' hyperthyroidism. V and J are TRBV5-1 and TRBJ2-3; 7 bases are a match to TRBD2. The material sequenced was blood. The CDR3 DNA follows: TGCGCCAGCAAGAACGGGAGGATGGGCACAGATACGCAGTATTTT. It specifies CASKNGRMGTDTQYF. Supplemented by reference TRBV5-1 and TRBJ2-3, the full variable domain reads KAGVTQTPRYLIKTRGQQVTLSCSPISGHRSVSWYQQTPGQGLQFLFEYFSETQRNKGNFPGRFSGRQFSNSRSEMNVSTLELGDSALYLCASKNGRMGTDTQYFGPGTRLTVL.